Presented here are 11 T cell receptor beta chains from one specimen sequenced in a study of technical replicates of blood from a few donors. This table comes from immunoSEQ multiplex PCR, and its TCRdb copy is limited to in-frame clones, with some not included. The repertoire holds almost 70,000 clones, with 92% as singletons. The sample consisted of T cells isolated from PBMCs. The source is a human donor in good health.

The chain couples TRBV13 to TRBJ1-5; D unclear. V was clipped by 2 bases and J by 11 bases, with 13 bases between them. Germline-derived CDR1 and CDR2 are PRHDT and FYEKMQ (reference sequence). The CDR3 contains 13 residues. This CDR3 is CASSLWADGAQHF. The DNA of the CDR3 is TGTGCCAGCAGCTTATGGGCAGACGGGGCCCAGCATTTT.

This chain links TRBV6-5 with TRBJ2-5, with D perhaps matching TRBD2 (5 bases). V shed 2 bases and J shed 1 base, with 11 bases lying between them. The CDR3 consists of 15 residues. Germline-derived CDR1 and CDR2 are MNHEY and SVGAGI. CDR3: CASSYLSGVQETQYF. The DNA for the CDR3 is TGTGCCAGCAGTTACCTCAGCGGCGTCCAAGAGACCCAGTACTTC.

The gene calls are TRBV27 and TRBJ2-5, with 7 bases that match TRBD2. The germline V gene has CDR1 MNHEY and CDR2 SMNVEV (reference sequence). V lost 5 bases to trimming and J lost 7 bases; unmatched junction nucleotides: 16. This CDR3 region has 16 residues. The CDR3 loop reads CASSGRAGVPTGTQYF. The CDR3 DNA sequence: TGTGCCAGCAGTGGGAGGGCGGGAGTGCCCACCGGGACCCAGTACTTC.

This clone was counted only a few times. The chain joins TRBV5-1 to TRBJ2-7, with TRBD1 identical over 10 bases. The germline gives CDR1 SGHRS, CDR2 YFSETQ. The CDR3 sequence is 16 residues long. After removal of 4 bases from V and 6 bases from J, the junction contained 13 bases not matched to a gene. CDR3 nucleotide sequence: TGCGCCAGCAGCGGGGGGGACAGGGGCTTGGTTGTCGAGCAGTACTTC. Translation gives CASSGGDRGLVVEQYF.

This clone occurred a few times. The V gene is TRBV7-3, the J gene TRBJ1-1, with D possibly matching TRBD1 (5 bases). Germline loops: CDR1 SGHTA, CDR2 FQGTGA. Trimming removed 3 bases from V and 1 base from J, with 9 bases in between. This CDR3 has 14 amino acids. The CDR3 here is CASSFLGQNTEAFF. CDR3 coding DNA: TGTGCCAGCAGCTTTCTAGGACAGAACACTGAAGCTTTCTTT.

The rearrangement uses TRBV9 and TRBJ2-2; possible D gene TRBD1, 6 bases. Trimming removed 3 bases at V and 7 bases at J, with 10 bases between. Per the germline V gene, CDR1 is SGDLS and CDR2 is YYNGEE. This CDR3 has 13 residues. In DNA form, the CDR3 reads TGTGCCAGCAGCGCTACAGGGCTCGGGGAGCTGTTTTTT. Translation gives CASSATGLGELFF.

This chain connects TRBV27 to TRBJ1-2, with D hard to call. Trimming removed 4 bases from V and 4 bases from J, with 4 bases in between. Germline assignment: CDR1 MNHEY and CDR2 SMNVEV (reference sequence). The CDR3 has 11 residues. The CDR3 nucleotides read TGTGCCAGCAGTTCAGGCTATGGCTACACCTTC. Translation gives CASSSGYGYTF.

This chain connects TRBV2 to TRBJ2-5; tentatively, D is TRBD2 (5 bases). The CDR3 loop spans 15 amino acids. Trimming pared 4 bases from V and 2 bases from J, leaving 14 bases between. Germline values: CDR1 SNHLY, CDR2 FYNNEI. CDR3 DNA: TGTGCCAGCAGTGTAGAGGGCGGGCGGCAAGAGACCCAGTACTTC. This codes for CASSVEGGRQETQYF.

V gene TRBV5-1 combines with J gene TRBJ2-3, with 7 nucleotides matching TRBD2. The germline CDR1 and CDR2 sequences are SGHRS and YFSETQ. Trimming took 4 bases from V and 0 from J; bases not matched to a gene: 5. The CDR3 extends over 15 amino acids. The CDR3 DNA is TGCGCCAGCAGCCCCGGACTAGAAAGCACAGATACGCAGTATTTT. Its protein is CASSPGLESTDTQYF.

The chain uses TRBV4-3 and TRBJ2-7, with 9 bases aligning to TRBD2. The V gene's germline CDR1 is LGHNA and CDR2 YSLEER. The CDR3 has 18 amino acids. The ends lost 3 bases at V and 1 base at J; junction bases unmatched: 13. The CDR3 here is CASSQGLVVAGESYEQYF. In DNA form, the CDR3 reads TGCGCCAGCAGCCAGGGGCTGGTCGTAGCGGGAGAATCCTACGAGCAGTACTTC.

This clone was recorded only once. The gene calls are TRBV6-5 and TRBJ1-1; D might be TRBD1 (5 bases). From germline, CDR1 is MNHEY and CDR2 SVGAGI. This CDR3 is 14 amino acids long. Trimming took 6 bases from V and 1 from J, leaving 12 bases between them. The CDR3 region has the DNA TGTGCCAGCAGAACAAACGACAGGAACACTGAAGCTTTCTTT. Residues: CASRTNDRNTEAFF.